The clone carrying this TCR beta chain occurred a few times. Treatment: oral pan-JAK inhibitor, 5-10 mg twice daily. cDNA prepared by RNA extraction and subsequent reverse transcription served as the template for sequencing. Libraries were prepared by immunoSEQ multiplex PCR; TCRdb keeps only in-frame clonotypes and omits some of them. Among about 210,000 clones listed, about 50% were seen once. The data are from a study of CD8+ T cells in alopecia areata. V was pared by 4 bases and J by 2 bases, with 7 bases of the junction left unmatched. Per the germline V gene, CDR1 is LGHNA and CDR2 is YSLEER. This CDR3 comprises 15 residues.

The clonotype originates from a human donor with alopecia areata. The chain employs TRBV4-3 and TRBJ1-2; 7 nucleotides match TRBD1. The material was CD4+ T cells sorted from blood, obtained at week 4, from a patient treated with tofacitinib. The CDR3 DNA reads TGCGCCAGCAGCCCTGGACAGGAGAGAAACTATGGCTACACCTTC. Its protein is CASSPGQERNYGYTF.